A single sample is the source of the 10 T cell receptor beta chains below, sequenced in a study of blood T cell repertoires in COVID-19. TCRdb keeps only in-frame clones here, not all; method: immunoSEQ multiplex PCR. Among 40,000 or so clones listed, roughly 80% were seen once. Sequenced material: peripheral blood. These receptors originate from a man between 45 and 60 years old with active COVID-19.

CDR3 protein: CATSRDKREGGRNEQFF. CDR3 sequence (DNA): TGTGCCACCAGCAGAGATAAGCGGGAGGGAGGAAGGAATGAGCAGTTCTTC. This chain joins TRBV15 and TRBJ2-1; TRBD2 matches at 10 bases. CDR3 length: 17 residues. Germline-derived CDR1 and CDR2 are LNHNV and YYDKDF (reference sequence). V lost 0 bases and J lost 7; bases outside the gene matches: 9. Filled out from reference TRBV15 and TRBJ2-1, the complete variable domain reads DAMVIQNPRYQVTQFGKPVTLSCSQTLNHNVMYWYQQKSSQAPKLLFHYYDKDFNNEADTPDNFQSRRPNTSFCFLDIRSPGLGDTAMYLCATSRDKREGGRNEQFFGPGTRLTVL.

V gene TRBV5-1 combines with J gene TRBJ2-7; TRBD1 might be the D (5 bases). V was shortened by 1 base and J by 2 bases, with 10 bases between the two germline ends. The V gene's germline CDR1 is SGHRS and CDR2 YFSETQ. The CDR3 loop spans 14 amino acids. This CDR3 reads CASSLTGYTYEQYF. CDR3 sequence (DNA): TGCGCCAGCAGCTTGACAGGTTACACCTACGAGCAGTACTTC.

This chain connects TRBV5-1 to TRBJ2-7, with 9 bases lining up with TRBD2. In germline, CDR1 is SGHRS, CDR2 YFSETQ. The CDR3 runs 16 residues. The junction had 6 bases not matched to a gene; V was cut back by 0 bases and J by 2 bases. This chain's CDR3 is CASSLVPAGGPYEQYF. CDR3 DNA: TGCGCCAGCAGCTTGGTGCCAGCGGGAGGCCCCTACGAGCAGTACTTC.

The CDR3 sequence: CASSQGVGGTNEKLFF. The CDR3 DNA sequence: TGCGCCAGCAGCCAAGGCGTAGGGGGAACTAATGAAAAACTGTTTTTT. The chain employs TRBV4-3 and TRBJ1-4; tentative D call: TRBD1 (6 bases). Trimming cost V 1 base and J 1 base, with 10 bases left between them. The CDR3 spans 16 residues. Germline CDR1 is LGHNA and CDR2 is YSLEER.

The chain uses TRBV2 and TRBJ2-1; no clear D. Per germline, CDR1 SNHLY and CDR2 FYNNEI. V was cut by 8 bases and J by 4 bases, with 12 bases left in between. The CDR3 totals 13 residues. The CDR3, as DNA: TGTGCCAGCGGTAACCAGTTGTACAATGAGCAGTTCTTC. Protein product: CASGNQLYNEQFF.

The CDR3 bases are TGCGCCAGCAGCATCAAAATTGGCCCAGATGGCTACACCTTC. Residues: CASSIKIGPDGYTF. The chain is built from TRBV10-1 and TRBJ1-2; unclear D gene. Trimming left V 6 bases short and J 6 bases short, with 17 bases between. The CDR3 spans 14 residues. Germline V CDR1 and CDR2: WNHNN, SYGVQD (reference sequence).

This clone was observed a handful of times. As DNA, the CDR3 is TGTGCCAGTAGAACCGGACAGGGGGCCGCTGAAGCTTTCTTT. Residues: CASRTGQGAAEAFF. The genes are TRBV19 and TRBJ1-1; 11 bases fit TRBD1. J was trimmed by 6 bases and V by 6 bases; bases with no gene match: 6. The CDR3 has 14 residues. CDR1 LNHDA and CDR2 SQIVND come from the germline V gene (reference sequence).

This clone showed up just once. The rearrangement joins TRBV19 to TRBJ2-7, with 12 bases matching TRBD1. Looked up from germline, CDR1 is LNHDA and CDR2 is SQIVND (reference sequence). This CDR3 has 15 amino acids. V gave up 6 bases and J gave up 2 bases; unmatched junction bases: 5. CDR3 region: CASRSGTGGTYEQYF. The CDR3 DNA sequence: TGTGCCAGTAGGTCAGGGACAGGGGGCACCTACGAGCAGTACTTC.

The J gene is TRBJ2-1, the V gene TRBV7-2, with 10 bases identical to TRBD2. J was trimmed by 5 bases and V by 0 bases; bases with no gene match: 10. CDR1 is SGHTA and CDR2 is FQGNSA in the germline V gene. This CDR3 comprises 18 residues. The CDR3 nucleotides are TGTGCCAGCAGCTTAGCCCCCATGATTAGCGGGAGGAACAATGAGCAGTTCTTC. Translation gives CASSLAPMISGRNNEQFF.

The chain uses TRBV7-3 and TRBJ2-6; D might be TRBD2 (5 bases). Trimming cost V 4 bases and J 0 bases, with 10 bases left between them. Germline V gene lookup returns CDR1 SGHTA and CDR2 FQGTGA. The CDR3 runs to 16 residues. This chain's CDR3 is CASSSTRSSGANVLTF. The DNA of the CDR3 is TGTGCCAGCAGCTCAACTAGAAGCTCTGGGGCCAACGTCCTGACTTTC.